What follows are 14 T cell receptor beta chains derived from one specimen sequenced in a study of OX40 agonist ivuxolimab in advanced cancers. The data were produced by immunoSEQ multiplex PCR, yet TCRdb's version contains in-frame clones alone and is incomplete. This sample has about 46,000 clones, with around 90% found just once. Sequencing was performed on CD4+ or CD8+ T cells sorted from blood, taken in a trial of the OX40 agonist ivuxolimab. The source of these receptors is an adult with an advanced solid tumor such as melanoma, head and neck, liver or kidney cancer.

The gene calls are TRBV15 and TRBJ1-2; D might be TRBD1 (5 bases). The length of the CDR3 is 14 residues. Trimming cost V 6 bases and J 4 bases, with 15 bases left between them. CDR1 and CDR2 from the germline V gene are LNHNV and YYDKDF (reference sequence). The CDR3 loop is CATRVGEGFYGYTF. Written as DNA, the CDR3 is TGTGCCACCAGAGTAGGGGAGGGGTTCTATGGCTACACCTTC.

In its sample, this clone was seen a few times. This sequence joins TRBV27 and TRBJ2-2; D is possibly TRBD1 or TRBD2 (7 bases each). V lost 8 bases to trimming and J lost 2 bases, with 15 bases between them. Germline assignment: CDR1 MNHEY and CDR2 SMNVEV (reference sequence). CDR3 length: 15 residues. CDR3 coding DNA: TGTGCCAGCCAGGGGGGGAGGGAAAACACCGGGGAGCTGTTTTTT. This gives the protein CASQGGRENTGELFF.

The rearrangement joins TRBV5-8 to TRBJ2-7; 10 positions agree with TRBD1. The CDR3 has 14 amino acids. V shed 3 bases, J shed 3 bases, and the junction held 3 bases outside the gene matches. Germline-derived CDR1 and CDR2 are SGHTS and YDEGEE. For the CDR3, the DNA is TGTGCCAGCAGCTGGACAGGGGGGGACTACGAGCAGTACTTC. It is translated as CASSWTGGDYEQYF.

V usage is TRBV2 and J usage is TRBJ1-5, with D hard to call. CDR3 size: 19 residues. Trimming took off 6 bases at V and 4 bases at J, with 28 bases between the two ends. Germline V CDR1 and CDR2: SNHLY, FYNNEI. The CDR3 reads CASSTLVRDFRFGNQPQHF. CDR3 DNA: TGTGCCAGCAGCACATTAGTAAGGGATTTTCGTTTTGGAAATCAGCCCCAGCATTTT. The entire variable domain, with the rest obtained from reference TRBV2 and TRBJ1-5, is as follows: EPEVTQTPSHQVTQMGQEVILRCVPISNHLYFYWYRQILGQKVEFLVSFYNNEISEKSEIFDDQFSVERPDGSNFTLKIRSTKLEDSAMYFCASSTLVRDFRFGNQPQHFGDGTRLSIL.

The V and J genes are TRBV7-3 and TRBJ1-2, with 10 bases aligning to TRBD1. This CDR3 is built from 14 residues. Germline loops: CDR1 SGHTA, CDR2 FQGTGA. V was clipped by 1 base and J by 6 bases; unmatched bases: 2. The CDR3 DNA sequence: TGTGCCAGCAGCTTAAGTGGACAGGGGGATGGCTACACCTTC. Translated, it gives CASSLSGQGDGYTF.

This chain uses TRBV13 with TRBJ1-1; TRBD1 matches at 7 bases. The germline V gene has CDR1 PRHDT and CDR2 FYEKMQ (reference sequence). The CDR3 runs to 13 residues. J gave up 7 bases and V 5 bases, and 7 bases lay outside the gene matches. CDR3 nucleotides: TGTGCCAGCAGCCGGGACAGTGCGGGTGAAGCTTTCTTT. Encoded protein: CASSRDSAGEAFF.

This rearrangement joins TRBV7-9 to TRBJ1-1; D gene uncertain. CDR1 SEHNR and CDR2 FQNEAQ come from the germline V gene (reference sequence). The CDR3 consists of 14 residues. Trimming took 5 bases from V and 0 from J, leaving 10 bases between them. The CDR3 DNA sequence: TGTGCCAGCAGCCAGACACGACTGAACACTGAAGCTTTCTTT. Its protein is CASSQTRLNTEAFF.

This chain's CDR3 is CASSIPGASGRGGDTQYF. DNA of the CDR3: TGTGCCAGTAGTATCCCTGGGGCTAGCGGGAGGGGGGGAGATACGCAGTATTTT. This rearrangement joins TRBV19 to TRBJ2-3, with TRBD2 matching over 12 bases. With 3 bases clipped from V and 5 bases from J, the junction kept 12 bases outside the gene matches. Looked up from germline, CDR1 is LNHDA and CDR2 is SQIVND (reference sequence). This CDR3 is built from 18 residues.

The CDR3 here is CASSLGSGTGGDEQYF. CDR3 in DNA: TGTGCCAGCAGTCTGGGTTCCGGGACAGGGGGCGACGAGCAGTACTTC. The chain employs TRBV11-3 and TRBJ2-7, with TRBD1 matching 12 bases. The ends lost 6 bases at V and 5 bases at J; junction bases unmatched: 11. CDR1 is SGHNT, CDR2 YENEEA, per germline. This CDR3 region has 16 residues.

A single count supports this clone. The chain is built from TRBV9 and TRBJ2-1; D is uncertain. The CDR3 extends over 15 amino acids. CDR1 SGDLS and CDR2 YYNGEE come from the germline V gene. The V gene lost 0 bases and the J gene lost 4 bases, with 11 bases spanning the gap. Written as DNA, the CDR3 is TGTGCCAGCAGCGTAGCCTCGAACCTTTACAATGAGCAGTTCTTC. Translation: CASSVASNLYNEQFF.

CDR3 DNA: TGTGCCAGCAGCTTATGGGTGTCAGGGGATTCACCCCTCCACTTT. This codes for CASSLWVSGDSPLHF. This chain connects TRBV11-2 to TRBJ1-6; the D gene is possibly TRBD1 (6 bases). The CDR3 contains 15 residues. Germline lookup yields CDR1 SGHAT and CDR2 FQNNGV. Trimming took off 2 bases at V and 8 bases at J, with 13 bases between the two ends.

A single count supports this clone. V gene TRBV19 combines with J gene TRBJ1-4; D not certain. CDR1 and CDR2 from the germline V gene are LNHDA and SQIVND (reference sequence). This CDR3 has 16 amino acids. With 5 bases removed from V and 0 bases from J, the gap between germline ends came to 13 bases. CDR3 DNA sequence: TGTGCCAGTAGTTGGTACGTGAGGGCAACTAATGAAAAACTGTTTTTT. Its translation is CASSWYVRATNEKLFF.

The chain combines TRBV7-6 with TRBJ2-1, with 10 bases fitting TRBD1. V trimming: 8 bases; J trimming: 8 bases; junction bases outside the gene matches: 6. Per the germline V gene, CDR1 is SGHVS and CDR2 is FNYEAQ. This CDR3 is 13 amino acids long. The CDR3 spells CASGTGELDEQFF. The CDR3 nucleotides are TGTGCCAGCGGGACAGGGGAACTGGATGAGCAGTTCTTC.

The CDR3 DNA reads as TGTGCCAGCAGTTTTTCGAGGGACCCGTGGCATTTT. Protein product: CASSFSRDPWHF. This sequence joins TRBV28 and TRBJ1-5; maybe TRBD1 (5 bases). The CDR3 is made up of 12 amino acids. With 3 bases removed from V and 15 bases from J, the gap between germline ends came to 15 bases. In germline, CDR1 is MDHEN, CDR2 SYDVKM.